These 22 T cell receptor beta chains share one sample of origin, sequenced in a study of Graves' ophthalmopathy and Graves' hyperthyroidism. RNA served as the template for amplifying TCR beta CDR3 regions. First-round RT-PCR with HTBI primers preceded a second-round multiplex PCR. A single record per CDR3 protein comes from TCRdb applying MiXCR to the multiplex PCR reads. Of around 170,000 distinct CDR3 sequences in the sample, less than 45% were seen once. Sequences were obtained from peripheral blood. These receptors all come from a woman aged 40-49 years with Graves' ophthalmopathy.

At least ten counts were recorded for this clonotype. The rearrangement uses TRBV28 and TRBJ1-6; D is ambiguous. Trimming removed 3 bases at V and 12 bases at J, with 15 bases between. The CDR3 length is 14 residues. The germline V gene has CDR1 MDHEN and CDR2 SYDVKM. DNA of the CDR3: TGTGCCAGCAGTTTGACGGGTCTTTTGGGACCCCTCCACTTT. It specifies CASSLTGLLGPLHF.

Many counts were recorded for this clonotype. This chain joins TRBV27 and TRBJ1-1, with 7 bases aligning to TRBD1. This CDR3 has 15 residues. CDR1 is MNHEY and CDR2 is SMNVEV in the germline V gene (reference sequence). With V trimmed by 5 bases and J by 1 base, 7 bases remained unmatched. In DNA form, the CDR3 reads TGTGCCAGCAGTCTCGACCGGACAGGGAACACTGAAGCTTTCTTT. Residues: CASSLDRTGNTEAFF.

This clonotype appeared many times. The chain combines TRBV7-6 with TRBJ1-5; D gene uncertain. The CDR3 spans 14 residues. CDR1 is SGHVS, CDR2 FNYEAQ, per germline. Between the trimmed V and J ends, which lost 5 bases and 6 bases, there was a span of 14 bases. For the CDR3, the DNA is TGTGCCAGCAGCCTGGAACTGAGAGGTCAGCCCCAGCATTTT. The encoded protein is CASSLELRGQPQHF. Based on the CDR3 plus reference TRBV7-6 and TRBJ1-5, the full variable domain is GAGVSQSPRYKVTKRGQDVALRCDPISGHVSLYWYRQALGQGPEFLTYFNYEAQQDKSGLPNDRFSAERPEGSISTLTIQRTEQRDSAMYRCASSLELRGQPQHFGDGTRLSIL.

This sequence joins TRBV11-2 and TRBJ2-2; weak D call: TRBD2 (5 bases). This CDR3 contains 14 residues. V gave up 4 bases and J gave up 5 bases, with 11 bases separating them. Germline CDR1 reads SGHAT; CDR2 reads FQNNGV. DNA of the CDR3: TGTGCCAGCAGCTGGGAGTGGGAAACCGGGGAGCTGTTTTTT. Its translation is CASSWEWETGELFF.

The V gene is TRBV12-3 or TRBV12-4, the J gene TRBJ2-7; the D is unclear. The CDR3 length is 13 residues. The V end lost 0 bases, the J end lost 4 bases, and 7 bases lay between the germline ends. The CDR3 DNA reads TGTGCCAGCAGTTTAGCGGTCGGTTACGAGCAGTACTTC. Amino acid sequence: CASSLAVGYEQYF.

This clonotype was observed at least ten times. J is TRBJ2-7 and V is TRBV6-1, with 12 bases identical to TRBD2. The ends lost 5 bases at V and 4 bases at J; junction bases unmatched: 6. CDR1 and CDR2 (germline): MNHNS, SASEGT. The CDR3 extends over 15 amino acids. In DNA form, the CDR3 reads TGTGCCAGCAGTCTAGCGGGAGGGCCGGGGTACGAGCAGTACTTC. It encodes CASSLAGGPGYEQYF.

This clonotype was found many times. The chain is built from TRBV7-6 and TRBJ2-5; D call uncertain. The CDR3 runs 13 residues. Germline CDR1 SGHVS, CDR2 FNYEAQ. With 1 base removed from V and 7 bases from J, the gap between germline ends came to 10 bases. CDR3: CASSLDPSGTQYF. The CDR3, as DNA: TGTGCCAGCAGCTTAGATCCTAGTGGGACCCAGTACTTC.

This clonotype was counted many times. The V gene is TRBV6-5, the J gene TRBJ2-2, with D unclear. The CDR3 totals 14 residues. The V gene's germline CDR1 is MNHEY and CDR2 SVGAGI. The V end was cut by 6 bases, the J end by 4 bases, with 12 bases between. In nucleotides, the CDR3 is TGTGCCAGCAGAACAGATCTGAGCACCGGGGAGCTGTTTTTT. This translates into CASRTDLSTGELFF.

A few counts support this clonotype. The chain joins TRBV10-3 to TRBJ1-2; 8 bases are shared with TRBD1. Per germline, CDR1 ENHRY and CDR2 SYGVKD. The CDR3 contains 13 residues. The J segment lost 4 bases and the V segment lost 3 bases, leaving 1 base of the junction unmatched. The CDR3 nucleotides are TGTGCCATCAGTGATGGACAGGGCTATGGCTACACCTTC. Its translation is CAISDGQGYGYTF.

This rearrangement joins TRBV6-1 to TRBJ2-5; D is uncertain. The CDR3 loop spans 13 amino acids. The germline CDR1 and CDR2 sequences are MNHNS and SASEGT. Trimming removed 8 bases at V and 5 bases at J, with 15 bases between. For the CDR3, the DNA is TGTGCCAGCGGCTTGGGTGGGAAGGAGACCCAGTACTTC. As protein: CASGLGGKETQYF.

V usage is TRBV28 and J usage is TRBJ1-1; 8 bases map to TRBD1. Germline trimming cut 3 bases from V and 7 bases from J; bases unmatched to any gene: 19. From germline, CDR1 is MDHEN and CDR2 SYDVKM. The CDR3 has 18 residues. CDR3 coding DNA: TGTGCCAGCAGTTTTCCCCCAGGTGAGGCTCGACAGGGGAATGAAGCTTTCTTT. Encoded protein: CASSFPPGEARQGNEAFF. The full variable domain, in which reference TRBV28 and TRBJ1-1 provide the parts outside the CDR3, is DVKVTQSSRYLVKRTGEKVFLECVQDMDHENMFWYRQDPGLGLRLIYFSYDVKMKEKGDIPEGYSVSREKKERFSLILESASTNQTSMYLCASSFPPGEARQGNEAFFGQGTRLTVV.

This clonotype has ten or more counts. J is TRBJ2-5 and V is TRBV10-3, with D uncertain. The CDR3 contains 13 residues. Germline loops: CDR1 ENHRY, CDR2 SYGVKD. V was shortened by 5 bases and J by 4 bases, with 11 bases between the two germline ends. The CDR3 sequence: CAISTRFSETQYF. DNA for the CDR3: TGTGCCATCAGTACCAGATTCTCAGAGACCCAGTACTTC.

This clonotype was seen many times. The genes are TRBV4-3 and TRBJ1-3; D not resolved. V was clipped by 0 bases and J by 3 bases, with 3 bases between them. Germline CDR1 and CDR2: LGHNA and YSLEER. This CDR3 spans 13 amino acids. Written as DNA, the CDR3 is TGCGCCAGCAGCCAAGATCGTGGAAACACCATATATTTT. Translated: CASSQDRGNTIYF.

This clonotype has a count of ten or more. The chain recombines TRBV6-5 with TRBJ1-1; D ambiguous. The CDR3 is made up of 15 amino acids. V shed 0 bases and J shed 0 bases, with 8 bases lying between them. CDR1 is MNHEY and CDR2 is SVGAGI in the germline V gene. CDR3 protein: CASSYSIGLNTEAFF. DNA of the CDR3: TGTGCCAGCAGTTACTCGATAGGGTTGAACACTGAAGCTTTCTTT.

This sequence joins TRBV11-3 and TRBJ1-6; D is uncertain. The CDR3 contains 14 residues. V lost 3 bases and J 5 bases, leaving 8 bases between the germline ends. Germline CDR1 SGHNT, CDR2 YENEEA. The CDR3 bases are TGTGCCAGCAGCTTGGGTTCCGATAATTCACCCCTCCACTTT. This translates into CASSLGSDNSPLHF.

This clonotype has ten or more counts. The chain joins TRBV6-2 or TRBV6-3 to TRBJ1-5, with 7 bases aligning to TRBD1. J lost 2 bases, V lost 7 bases, and 5 bases had no gene match. Germline CDR1 is MNHEY and CDR2 is SVGEGT. The CDR3 contains 14 residues. The CDR3 coding sequence is TGTGCCAGCACCCTAGGGACAGGCAATCAGCCCCAGCATTTT. This codes for CASTLGTGNQPQHF.

The chain employs TRBV12-3 or TRBV12-4 and TRBJ1-5, with unresolved D. This CDR3 is built from 12 residues. V lost 6 bases and J lost 4, with 7 bases in between. The CDR3 here is CASRSMNQPQHF. DNA of the CDR3: TGTGCCAGCAGGTCGATGAATCAGCCCCAGCATTTT.

CDR3 coding DNA: TGTGCCAGCAGCTTAGCCTTCCAGGGCGGGAACACTGAAGCTTTCTTT. It codes for CASSLAFQGGNTEAFF. The V and J genes are TRBV11-1 and TRBJ1-1, with D maybe TRBD1 (5 bases). V dropped 0 bases and J dropped 1 base, with 12 bases sitting between them. The CDR3 contains 16 residues. Germline CDR1 is SGHAT and CDR2 is FQDESV (reference sequence).

Many counts were recorded for this clonotype. This chain uses TRBV12-3 or TRBV12-4 with TRBJ1-1; D perhaps matches TRBD1 (5 bases). This CDR3 comprises 15 residues. V dropped 2 bases and J dropped 1 base, with 11 bases sitting between them. The CDR3 DNA reads as TGTGCCAGCAGTTTATCCCCCACAGGGAACACTGAAGCTTTCTTT. It codes for CASSLSPTGNTEAFF.

Ten or more counts support this clonotype. The chain combines TRBV7-2 with TRBJ2-7; TRBD2 is a possible D gene (6 bases). This CDR3 region has 16 residues. CDR1 and CDR2 from the germline V gene are SGHTA and FQGNSA. V lost 7 bases, J lost 5 bases, and 24 bases lay in between. The CDR3 protein is CASTFAPLGGGNEQYF. In nucleotides, the CDR3 is TGTGCCAGCACCTTTGCCCCCCTCGGGGGAGGAAACGAGCAGTACTTC.

J is TRBJ1-5 and V is TRBV10-3, with D tentatively TRBD1 (6 bases). There are 18 residues in the CDR3. V was trimmed by 0 bases and J by 0 bases, leaving 15 bases between them. Germline CDR1 ENHRY, CDR2 SYGVKD. The CDR3 loop reads CAISESGGTTYSNQPQHF. CDR3 DNA sequence: TGTGCCATCAGTGAGTCGGGCGGGACAACGTATAGCAATCAGCCCCAGCATTTT.

This clonotype came up many times. The chain joins TRBV7-9 to TRBJ1-2; a weak D match, TRBD1 (5 bases). Germline V gene data show CDR1 as SEHNR and CDR2 as FQNEAQ (reference sequence). This CDR3 has 14 residues. V was trimmed by 1 base and J by 8 bases, leaving 14 bases between them. The CDR3 loop reads CASSLGSWGDGYTF. CDR3 DNA sequence: TGTGCCAGCAGCTTAGGATCGTGGGGGGACGGCTACACCTTC.